A single TCR beta chain is shown here with its context. The source of the sample is a study of blood T cell repertoires in COVID-19. The age range of participants was about 18 to 89 years, with residence in under 30 US areas. Cohort assignment relied on participant-reported clinical history. Donors of Cohort 3 who recovered were those that had two negative PCRs, clearance, or symptom resolution. Only in-frame clones appear in the TCRdb table, and some are missing; sequencing was by immunoSEQ multiplex PCR. Among 190,000 or so clones, approximately 78% were seen once, and the ten largest hold nearly 9.5%. This TCR derives from a man aged 40-49 years who had recovered from COVID-19. The sequenced material came from PBMCs or T cells enriched from blood (not recorded which).

The DNA for the CDR3 is TGTGCCAGCAGCTTCGGGCTAGCGGGTTACAATGAGCAGTTCTTC. Protein: CASSFGLAGYNEQFF. The V and J genes are TRBV11-2 and TRBJ2-1; 8 positions agree with TRBD2. This CDR3 comprises 15 residues. Trimming cost V 3 bases and J 4 bases; bases outside gene matches: 5. CDR1 and CDR2 (germline): SGHAT, FQNNGV.